This T cell receptor (beta chain) was recorded in a study of CXCR3-negative and CXCR3-positive naive CD8 T cells. Study context: Per library, roughly 1.6 +/- 0.3 million reads; 120 million to 150 million TRB reads overall. Broader study findings: Naive CXCR3-positive cells had TRB CDR3s more hydrophobic than those of CXCR3-negative naive cells. Most assays were run on fresh PBMCs (CXCR3 expression partially decreased after cryopreservation). Naive cells that were CXCR3-negative or CXCR3-positive used TRBV-TRBJ genes alike, while memory cells diverged.

The CDR3 has 16 amino acids. Triplicate sorts of some 300,000 cells per CD8+ subset. Libraries of TRB cDNA were made by 5' RACE and carried UMIs. From its re-call of the 5' RACE reads, TCRdb lists each CDR3 protein once, without DNA. This sample's table reports roughly 100,000 distinct CDR3 sequences. A note on this clonotype: Antigen: not known.

The receptor was derived from a human donor in good health. Some clones in this sample may be carry-over from other donors' samples. The chain links TRBV21-1 to TRBJ2-3; the TCRdb call, TRBD2, lacks DNA for checking. TRBV21-1 is described as a pseudogene. Sequenced sample: naive CXCR3+ CD8+ T cells from blood. As to subset: CD45RO-CCR7+CD27+CD95- naive CD8+ T cells expressing CXCR3 (TNR3+). The CDR3 sequence is CASSAPGPARTDTQYF.